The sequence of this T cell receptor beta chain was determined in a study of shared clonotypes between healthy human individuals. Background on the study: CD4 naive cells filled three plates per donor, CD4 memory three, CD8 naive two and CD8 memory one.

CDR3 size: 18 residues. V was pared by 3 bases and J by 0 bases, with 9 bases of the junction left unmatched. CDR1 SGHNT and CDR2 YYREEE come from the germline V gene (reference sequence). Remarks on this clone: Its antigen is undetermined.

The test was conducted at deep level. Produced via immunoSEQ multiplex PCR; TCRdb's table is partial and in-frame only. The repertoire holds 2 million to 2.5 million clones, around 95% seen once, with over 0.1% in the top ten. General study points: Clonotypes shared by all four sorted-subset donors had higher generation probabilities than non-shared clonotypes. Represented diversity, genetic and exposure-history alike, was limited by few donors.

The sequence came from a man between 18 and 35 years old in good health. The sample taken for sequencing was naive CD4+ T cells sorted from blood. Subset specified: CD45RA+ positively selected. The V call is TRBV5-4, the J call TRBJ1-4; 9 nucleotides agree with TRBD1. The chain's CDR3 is CASSWGQGMVATNEKLFF. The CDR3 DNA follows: TGTGCCAGCAGCTGGGGACAGGGCATGGTTGCAACTAATGAAAAACTGTTTTTT.